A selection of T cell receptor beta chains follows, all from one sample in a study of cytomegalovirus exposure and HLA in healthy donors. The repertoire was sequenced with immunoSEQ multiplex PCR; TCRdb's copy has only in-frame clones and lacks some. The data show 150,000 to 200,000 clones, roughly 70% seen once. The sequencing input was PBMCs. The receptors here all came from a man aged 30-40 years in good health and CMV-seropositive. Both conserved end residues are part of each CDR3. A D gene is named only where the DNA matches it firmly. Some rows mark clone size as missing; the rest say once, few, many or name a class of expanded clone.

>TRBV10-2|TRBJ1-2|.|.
TGCGCCAGCATGAGCACAGATTATGGCTACACCTTC
CASMSTDYGYTF
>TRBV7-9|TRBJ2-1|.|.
TGTGCCAGCAGCTTAGGGGCGGTTAGCGGCAACAATGAGCAGTTCTTC
CASSLGAVSGNNEQFF
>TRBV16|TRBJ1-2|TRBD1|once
TGTGCCAGCAGCCAAGAGACAGGGGGCCTTGGCTACACCTTC
CASSQETGGLGYTF
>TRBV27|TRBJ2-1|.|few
TGTGCCAGCAGAGGGACAATGGCCTACAATGAGCAGTTCTTC
CASRGTMAYNEQFF
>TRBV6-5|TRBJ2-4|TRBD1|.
TGTGCCAGCAGTTCCGGGACAGGGGGGACTATTCAGTACTTC
CASSSGTGGTIQYF
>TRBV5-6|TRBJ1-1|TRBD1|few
TGTGCCAGCAGCTTGGAGGGACAGGGCACTCGGGCTTTCTTT
CASSLEGQGTRAFF
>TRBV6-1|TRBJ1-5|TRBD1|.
TGTGCCAGCAGTGAAAACAGGGGGCGGGATCAGCCCCAGCATTTT
CASSENRGRDQPQHF
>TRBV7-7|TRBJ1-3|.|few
TGTGCCAGCAGCTTACAGGCTGGAAACACCATATATTTT
CASSLQAGNTIYF
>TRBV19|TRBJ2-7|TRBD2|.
TGTGCCAGTAGTATCAGGCGGGAGAGTCCCTACGAGCAGTACTTC
CASSIRRESPYEQYF
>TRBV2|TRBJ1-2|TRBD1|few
TGTGCCGGCCGGCGGGGACAGGGTAACTATGGCTACACCTTC
CAGRRGQGNYGYTF
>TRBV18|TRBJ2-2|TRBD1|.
TGTGCCAGCTCACTAGGGACAGAGAACACCGGGGAGCTGTTTTTT
CASSLGTENTGELFF
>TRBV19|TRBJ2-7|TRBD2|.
TGTGCCAGTAGTTTACTAGCGGGTGCCTCCTACGAGCAGTACTTC
CASSLLAGASYEQYF
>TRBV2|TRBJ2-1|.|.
TGTGCCAGCAGTGAACCCAGCGGGACAACGGGTAATGAGCAGTTCTTC
CASSEPSGTTGNEQFF
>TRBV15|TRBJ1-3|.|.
TGTGCCACCAGCAGACCAACAGGAGAATCTGGAAACACCATATATTTT
CATSRPTGESGNTIYF
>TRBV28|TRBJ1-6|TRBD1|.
TGTGCCAGCAGTTTAGGCCCACAGGGGGCTGCGGGCCACTTT
CASSLGPQGAAGHF
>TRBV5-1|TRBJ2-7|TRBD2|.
TGCGCCAGCAGCGGAGCGGGAGGACCCTACGAGCAGTACTTC
CASSGAGGPYEQYF
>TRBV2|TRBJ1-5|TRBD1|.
TGTGCCAGCAGCTGGACAGGGGAGGATCAGCCCCAGCATTTT
CASSWTGEDQPQHF
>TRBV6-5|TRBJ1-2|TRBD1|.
TGTGCCAGCAGTTACTCGAGACAGGGAATCTATGGCTACACCTTC
CASSYSRQGIYGYTF